These T cell receptor beta chains were read from a single sample in a study of cytomegalovirus exposure and HLA in healthy donors. Assay used: immunoSEQ multiplex PCR; TCRdb lists only in-frame clones, some missing. The sample holds about 110,000 clones, around three quarters seen once. Sequenced input: PBMCs. Every receptor here comes from a woman between 18 and 29 years old in good health and CMV-seropositive. CDR3s include the opening cysteine and the closing phenylalanine or tryptophan. The order of the fields is J gene, D gene, clone size, V gene, CDR3 protein, CDR3 DNA. The D gene is left open where the match is weak. Clone size appears in some rows only: once, few, many, or a class for an expanded clone.

TRBJ2-6,TRBD1,.,TRBV28,CASSSPGQGFSGANVLTF,TGTGCCAGCAGTTCACCGGGACAGGGCTTCAGTGGGGCCAACGTCCTGACTTTC
TRBJ1-1,.,.,TRBV10-3,CAIRGHRPNTEAFF,TGTGCCATCAGGGGGCACAGGCCGAACACTGAAGCTTTCTTT
TRBJ2-5,.,.,TRBV5-1,CASSLVLEETQYF,TGCGCCAGCAGCTTGGTACTGGAAGAGACCCAGTACTTC
TRBJ1-1,.,.,TRBV12-5,CASGLQSTEAFF,TGTGCTAGTGGTTTGCAGTCCACTGAAGCTTTCTTT
TRBJ1-2,.,.,TRBV6-5,CASSVQGDYGYTF,TGTGCCAGCAGCGTACAGGGAGACTATGGCTACACCTTC
TRBJ1-2,.,.,TRBV11-2,CASSLDARVQSYTF,TGTGCCAGCAGCTTAGACGCCAGGGTACAAAGCTACACCTTC
TRBJ1-2,TRBD1,.,TRBV5-1,CASSLGQGVFVRNGYTF,TGCGCCAGCAGCTTGGGACAGGGGGTGTTCGTTCGGAATGGCTACACCTTC
TRBJ1-2,TRBD1,once,TRBV12-5,CASGTQTGVDGYTF,TGTGCTAGTGGCACACAGACAGGGGTAGATGGCTACACCTTC
TRBJ2-1,TRBD2,few,TRBV7-9,CASSPEGLAGENEQFF,TGTGCCAGCAGCCCAGAGGGACTAGCGGGAGAGAATGAGCAGTTCTTC
TRBJ2-3,.,once,TRBV6-5,CASSPSTDTQYF,TGTGCCAGCAGTCCTAGCACAGATACGCAGTATTTT
TRBJ2-7,.,once,TRBV2,CASRTFQGSSYEQYF,TGTGCCAGCAGGACCTTTCAGGGGAGCTCCTACGAGCAGTACTTC
TRBJ1-5,.,.,TRBV2,CASSLRQVLNQPQHF,TGTGCCAGCAGCCTTAGACAGGTCCTCAATCAGCCCCAGCATTTT
TRBJ1-5,TRBD1,.,TRBV6-5,CASSYSGRGNQPQHF,TGTGCCAGCAGTTACTCAGGCAGGGGGAATCAGCCCCAGCATTTT
TRBJ1-6,.,.,TRBV5-1,CASSLSSPEKPLHF,TGCGCCAGCAGCTTGTCTTCGCCGGAGAAACCCCTCCACTTT
TRBJ2-2,.,few,TRBV7-3,CASSLGLGPGELFF,TGTGCCAGCAGCTTAGGTTTGGGCCCCGGGGAGCTGTTTTTT
TRBJ1-1,.,.,TRBV7-9,CASSSYTMNTEAFF,TGTGCCAGCAGCTCGTATACTATGAACACTGAAGCTTTCTTT
TRBJ2-2,TRBD2,.,TRBV27,CASPLGTSGLRGGLFF,TGTGCCAGCCCCTTGGGGACTAGCGGCCTCCGGGGTGGGCTGTTTTTT
TRBJ2-5,TRBD1,.,TRBV5-1,CASSLEGQGAGETQYF,TGCGCCAGCAGCTTGGAGGGACAGGGGGCGGGAGAGACCCAGTACTTC
TRBJ2-2,.,.,TRBV4-1,CASSHPWDWSGELFF,TGCGCCAGCAGCCATCCCTGGGACTGGAGTGGAGAGCTGTTTTTT
TRBJ1-2,.,.,TRBV5-1,CASSLRGNGYTF,TGCGCCAGCAGCTTGCGGGGGAATGGCTACACCTTC